The clone carrying this T cell receptor beta chain has just a few counts. The entry originates in a study of T-cell reconstitution after alpha-beta-depleted transplantation in children. The trim removed 3 bases at V and 8 bases at J, leaving 3 bases unmatched. The CDR3 has 14 amino acids. Per germline, CDR1 KGHDR and CDR2 SFDVKD. Preparing the TCRbeta library involved the use of unique molecular identifiers. TCRdb independently ran MiXCR on the PCR reads; one entry per CDR3 protein. The sample holds more than 550,000 distinct CDR3 sequences; over 9.5% are singletons and the top ten take about 4%. This clonotype originated in a human donor who donated a stem cell graft to a child with acute myeloid leukemia. The chain carries TRBV24-1 and TRBJ2-1; 10 positions agree with TRBD2. This sample comprised PBMCs from the stem cell graft donor, obtained from the stem cell graft. The CDR3: CATSDPLAGDEQFF. The DNA for the CDR3 is TGTGCCACCAGTGATCCCCTAGCGGGAGATGAGCAGTTCTTC.